This T cell receptor (beta chain) was recorded in a study of blood T cell repertoires in COVID-19. The protocol was immunoSEQ multiplex PCR, while the TCRdb copy is restricted to in-frame clones and leaves out a portion. The data contain about 280,000 clones, about four fifths of them singletons. A COVID-19 case had been met by exposed participants during the 2 weeks before study entry. Per germline, CDR1 LGHNT and CDR2 FRNRAP. The V gene end was trimmed by 3 bases and the J gene end by 5 bases; junction bases not matched to a gene: 8. The CDR3 extends over 15 amino acids. The source material was PBMCs or T cells enriched from blood (not recorded which). The chain joins TRBV12-5 to TRBJ2-3; 7 nucleotides match TRBD1. The TCR was taken from a man aged 40-49 years who had been exposed to COVID-19. As DNA, the CDR3 is TGTGCTAGTGGTTTCCAAGGGGGCCGTGGAGATACGCAGTATTTT. Its translation is CASGFQGGRGDTQYF.